Shown below are 24 T cell receptor beta chains from a single sample sequenced in a study of T-cell memory formation after mild COVID-19. Each CDR3 protein is one row after TCRdb ran MiXCR on the 5' RACE reads. There are under 300,000 distinct CDR3 sequences in the sample; 15% to 20% occur only once, and about a fifth lies in the top ten. Material: PBMCs or a T cell subset sorted from them (not recorded which). These receptors all stem from a man aged 18 to 29 who had mild COVID-19 (a few samples of this study predate the infection). Cell type and time point are not known.

The sample holds a few counts of this clonotype. The chain combines TRBV30 with TRBJ1-1; D remains unclear. The V gene's germline CDR1 is GTSNPN and CDR2 SVGIG (reference sequence). CDR3 length: 15 residues. Trimming stripped 1 base from V and 4 bases from J, with 16 bases between. CDR3 DNA sequence: TGTGCCTGGAGTGCAGCCCATGTGGAGGTCACTGAAGCTTTCTTT. It translates to CAWSAAHVEVTEAFF.

V usage is TRBV7-3 and J usage is TRBJ2-1, with TRBD2 matching over 8 bases. The trim removed 1 base at V and 5 bases at J, leaving 10 bases unmatched. The germline gives CDR1 SGHTA, CDR2 FQGTGA. The CDR3 is 17 residues long. CDR3 sequence: CASSLRPGTRDDNEQFF. The DNA of the CDR3 is TGTGCCAGCAGCTTAAGACCCGGGACTAGGGACGACAATGAGCAGTTCTTC. Based on the CDR3 plus reference TRBV7-3 and TRBJ2-1, the full variable domain is GAGVSQTPSNKVTEKGKYVELRCDPISGHTALYWYRQSLGQGPEFLIYFQGTGAADDSGLPNDRFFAVRPEGSVSTLKIQRTERGDSAVYLCASSLRPGTRDDNEQFFGPGTRLTVL.

This clonotype appeared many times. The V call is TRBV6-5, the J call TRBJ2-2; D uncertain. The CDR3 is 11 amino acids. V lost 6 bases to trimming and J lost 7 bases, with 6 bases between them. Germline loops: CDR1 MNHEY, CDR2 SVGAGI. The CDR3 DNA reads as TGTGCCAGCAGGGGGTACGGGGAGCTGTTTTTT. Its protein product is CASRGYGELFF.

This clonotype was picked up many times. The chain uses TRBV5-6 and TRBJ2-7; D gene ambiguous. The CDR3 has 15 amino acids. CDR1 is SGHDT and CDR2 is YYEEEE in the germline V gene. V gave up 4 bases and J gave up 7 bases, with 21 bases separating them. CDR3 bases: TGTGCCAGCAGCGGGAACCCGGATCGGTCGTGGGAGCAGTACTTC. Encoded protein: CASSGNPDRSWEQYF.

The chain employs TRBV14 and TRBJ1-1, with D possibly being TRBD1 (5 bases). Germline lookup yields CDR1 SGHDN and CDR2 FVKESK. Trimming stripped 4 bases from V and 0 bases from J, with 9 bases between. The CDR3 is made up of 14 amino acids. CDR3 DNA: TGTGCCAGCAGCCCCGCAGGGTTGAACACTGAAGCTTTCTTT. This gives the protein CASSPAGLNTEAFF.

The chain has TRBV7-9 and TRBJ2-5; a possible D gene is TRBD1 (5 bases). V gave up 5 bases and J gave up 2 bases, with 12 bases separating them. CDR3 length: 14 amino acids. Germline loops: CDR1 SEHNR, CDR2 FQNEAQ (reference sequence). The CDR3, as DNA: TGTGCCAGCAGCGTACAGGTGCTTCAAGAGACCCAGTACTTC. Protein product: CASSVQVLQETQYF. The variable domain in full, with the rest retrieved from reference TRBV7-9 and TRBJ2-5, is DTGVSQNPRHKITKRGQNVTFRCDPISEHNRLYWYRQTLGQGPEFLTYFQNEAQLEKSRLLSDRFSAERPKGSFSTLEIQRTEQGDSAMYLCASSVQVLQETQYFGPGTRLLVL.

This clonotype showed up just a few times. The V call is TRBV4-1, the J call TRBJ1-2; no definite D call. The ends were cut back, 0 bases at V and 3 bases at J, with 8 bases in the middle. Germline V lookup: CDR1 MGHRA, CDR2 YSYEKL. The CDR3 contains 14 residues. The CDR3: CASSQDAAYYGYTF. The CDR3 region has the DNA TGCGCCAGCAGCCAAGACGCAGCGTACTATGGCTACACCTTC.

This clonotype was seen only a few times. The V and J genes are TRBV6-5 and TRBJ2-4; D is unresolved. The CDR3 loop spans 10 amino acids. V was pared by 8 bases and J by 5 bases, with 4 bases between. The germline V gene encodes CDR1 MNHEY and CDR2 SVGAGI. CDR3 sequence: CASGENIQYF. CDR3 nucleotides: TGTGCCAGCGGCGAAAACATTCAGTACTTC.

This clonotype was counted between two and nine times. This chain joins TRBV6-2 or TRBV6-3 and TRBJ2-2; TRBD2 matches 12 bases. CDR1 and CDR2 (germline): MNHEY, SVGEGT. This CDR3 has 15 residues. V shed 4 bases, J shed 6 bases, and the junction held 3 bases outside the gene matches. The CDR3 protein is CASSSRLAGAGELFF. CDR3 nucleotide sequence: TGTGCCAGCAGTTCAAGACTAGCGGGGGCCGGGGAGCTGTTTTTT.

The CDR3 protein is CASSRRGPGGHEQFF. The CDR3 DNA reads as TGTGCCAGCAGCCGGAGGGGCCCGGGCGGGCATGAGCAGTTCTTC. The V and J genes are TRBV7-2 and TRBJ2-1, with a weak D call TRBD2 (6 bases). The CDR3 loop spans 15 amino acids. The ends were cut back, 5 bases at V and 8 bases at J, with 19 bases in the middle. Per the germline V gene, CDR1 is SGHTA and CDR2 is FQGNSA.

This clonotype was seen a handful of times. This chain uses TRBV5-6 with TRBJ1-1; unclear D gene. CDR1 is SGHDT, CDR2 YYEEEE, per germline. V was shortened by 6 bases and J by 0 bases, with 9 bases between the two germline ends. This CDR3 has 13 residues. The CDR3 here is CASIRDMNTEAFF. For the CDR3, the DNA is TGTGCCAGCATTAGAGATATGAACACTGAAGCTTTCTTT. Full variable domain (missing parts from reference TRBV5-6 and TRBJ1-1): DAGVTQSPTHLIKTRGQQVTLRCSPKSGHDTVSWYQQALGQGPQFIFQYYEEEERQRGNFPDRFSGHQFPNYSSELNVNALLLGDSALYLCASIRDMNTEAFFGQGTRLTVV.

This clonotype was observed a few times. CDR3 in DNA: TGTGCCAGCGGGTGGACAGGGATGAATTGGTACTTC. Its translation: CASGWTGMNWYF. The chain combines TRBV12-3 or TRBV12-4 with TRBJ2-7; 8 nucleotides line up with TRBD1. The CDR3 is 12 amino acids. V shed 8 bases and J 12 bases; nucleotides not matched to a gene: 12.

V usage is TRBV7-9 and J usage is TRBJ2-4, with a tentative D call TRBD1 (5 bases). The CDR3 has 14 amino acids. Looked up from germline, CDR1 is SEHNR and CDR2 is FQNEAQ (reference sequence). Trimming shortened V by 4 bases and J by 8 bases, and 15 bases separated the two germline ends. The chain's CDR3 is CASSSFTLGDIQYF. The CDR3 DNA follows: TGTGCCAGCAGCTCCTTTACGCTAGGGGACATTCAGTACTTC.

This clonotype has more than one count but fewer than ten. The chain employs TRBV11-2 and TRBJ1-1, with 8 nucleotides matching TRBD1. The V segment lost 3 bases and the J segment 5 bases; nucleotides outside the gene matches: 8. This CDR3 is built from 15 residues. Germline V gene sequence: CDR1 SGHAT, CDR2 FQNNGV. CDR3 sequence reads: CASSFPQGARTEAFF. In DNA form, the CDR3 reads TGTGCCAGCAGCTTTCCCCAGGGGGCGCGGACTGAAGCTTTCTTT.

The CDR3 nucleotides are TGTGCCAGCAGTCGAGGGTCTGCCAATGAGCAGTTCTTC. Encoded protein: CASSRGSANEQFF. This chain connects TRBV6-5 to TRBJ2-1, with D maybe TRBD2 (5 bases). Trimming took 5 bases from V and 6 from J, leaving 11 bases between them. This CDR3 spans 13 amino acids. Germline V gene data show CDR1 as MNHEY and CDR2 as SVGAGI.

This clonotype was counted between two and nine times. The chain couples TRBV6-1 to TRBJ1-1; tentatively, D is TRBD1 (5 bases). The CDR3 runs to 12 residues. The germline CDR1 and CDR2 sequences are MNHNS and SASEGT. V was pared by 3 bases and J by 11 bases, with 13 bases between. In DNA form, the CDR3 reads TGTGCCAGCAGTGATTTGCAGGGTCGGGCTTTCTTT. Protein product: CASSDLQGRAFF.

The V gene is TRBV7-9, the J gene TRBJ2-5; TRBD2 aligns across 14 bases. The V gene end was trimmed by 2 bases and the J gene end by 5 bases; junction bases not matched to a gene: 7. CDR1 and CDR2 from the germline V gene are SEHNR and FQNEAQ (reference sequence). The CDR3 extends over 17 amino acids. CDR3 DNA sequence: TGTGCCAGCAGCTTAACCGGACTAGCGGGGGGTTGGGAGACCCAGTACTTC. Encoded protein: CASSLTGLAGGWETQYF.

The rearrangement joins TRBV7-8 to TRBJ2-1; a possible D gene is TRBD1 (5 bases). CDR3 length equals 14 residues. The germline V gene encodes CDR1 SGHVS and CDR2 FQNEAQ. Trimming removed 7 bases from V and 10 bases from J, with 20 bases in between. CDR3 sequence (DNA): TGTGCCAGCACCAAAGGCAGGGTGGAGAGGGAGCAGTTCTTC. It encodes CASTKGRVEREQFF.

This clonotype came up a few times. V gene TRBV5-4 combines with J gene TRBJ2-7; D remains ambiguous. The CDR3 totals 13 residues. V lost 1 base and J 0 bases, leaving 5 bases between the germline ends. The germline V gene encodes CDR1 SGHNT and CDR2 YYREEE (reference sequence). CDR3 region: CASSLPDSYEQYV. In DNA form, the CDR3 reads TGTGCCAGCAGCTTGCCAGACTCCTACGAGCAGTACGTC.

This clonotype was counted a few times. The CDR3 region has the DNA TGTGCCAGCAGCTTGGGACAGGCAAGAGGCTATGGCTACACCTTC. This codes for CASSLGQARGYGYTF. This sequence joins TRBV7-2 and TRBJ1-2, with 8 positions matching TRBD1. Trimming cost V 3 bases and J 4 bases; bases outside gene matches: 7. The germline V gene has CDR1 SGHTA and CDR2 FQGNSA. This CDR3 is built from 15 residues.

The rearrangement links TRBV6-1 to TRBJ1-2; 8 positions agree with TRBD1. The germline CDR1 and CDR2 sequences are MNHNS and SASEGT. CDR3 length: 15 amino acids. V dropped 1 base and J dropped 8; count of bases not matched to a gene: 9. In DNA form, the CDR3 reads TGTGCCAGCAGTGAAGTGTGGACAGGGTCGTGGGGCTACACCTTC. Its protein product is CASSEVWTGSWGYTF.

This clonotype has a count of ten or more. The chain couples TRBV12-3 or TRBV12-4 to TRBJ1-4, with D hard to call. CDR3 length: 13 amino acids. The V end lost 1 base, the J end lost 13 bases, and 13 bases lay between the germline ends. In DNA, the CDR3 is TGTGCCAGCAGTTTAGACTTACCTAGATTACTGTTTTTT. This codes for CASSLDLPRLLFF.

This clonotype has ten or more counts. This chain connects TRBV7-2 to TRBJ2-3; 10 nucleotides align to TRBD2. V was clipped by 2 bases and J by 1 base; unmatched bases: 3. The CDR3 is made up of 16 amino acids. From germline, CDR1 is SGHTA and CDR2 FQGNSA. CDR3 protein: CASSLLAGVRTDTQYF. The CDR3 DNA is TGTGCCAGCAGCTTACTAGCGGGGGTCCGCACAGATACGCAGTATTTT.

V and J are TRBV5-6 and TRBJ2-5; 7 nucleotides align to TRBD2. The length of the CDR3 is 12 residues. The germline V gene encodes CDR1 SGHDT and CDR2 YYEEEE. V trimming: 4 bases; J trimming: 9 bases; junction bases outside the gene matches: 6. In nucleotides, the CDR3 is TGTGCCAGCAGCAGGGAGCGGGGAGCCCAGTACTTC. Residues: CASSRERGAQYF.